This paragraph covers one TCR beta chain sequence. Its antigen remains unidentified. The V segment lost 0 bases and the J segment 3 bases; nucleotides outside the gene matches: 13. Germline CDR1 reads ENHRY; CDR2 reads SYGVKD. CDR3 length: 20 residues. TCRdb re-derived calls from the 5' RACE reads in MiXCR, one entry per CDR3 protein. The sample has some 120,000 distinct CDR3 sequences; approximately 9% are singletons. These data belong to a study of T cells after yellow fever vaccination. Study-level points and caveats: Abundant contaminating clonotypes from the bulk population could appear in FACS-sorted repertoires.

The sample in question was CD8+ T cells sorted from PBMCs, obtained on the day of the yellow fever booster vaccination. This TCR was sampled from a man aged 18 to 30 who received the YFV17D yellow fever vaccine. The chain employs TRBV10-3 and TRBJ2-3, with 12 bases that match TRBD2. The CDR3 region is CAISESPTTTSGGYTDTQYF. The CDR3 coding sequence is TGTGCCATCAGTGAGTCCCCCACGACGACTAGCGGGGGCTATACAGATACGCAGTATTTT.